This section outlines one T cell receptor (beta chain) sequence together with its context. The V end was cut by 1 base, the J end by 3 bases, with 13 bases between. This CDR3 has 15 residues. Germline loops: CDR1 SGHVS, CDR2 FQNEAQ. These data belong to a study of cytomegalovirus exposure and HLA in healthy donors. Study as a whole: Around 89 million unique TCRs from HLA-typed donors made up an early data release.

The PCR had 60 Vbeta and 13 Jbeta primers. Some clones are missing from TCRdb's copy, which holds only in-frame ones; the method was immunoSEQ multiplex PCR. The data contain some 120,000 clones, approximately 80% of them singletons. This receptor was identified in a man aged 35 to 55 in good health and CMV-seronegative. This chain connects TRBV7-8 to TRBJ2-7; D is ambiguous. The material sequenced was PBMCs. CDR3 sequence (DNA): TGTGCCAGCAGCTTAGGAATATTGGAGATCTACGAGCAGTACTTC. Its protein is CASSLGILEIYEQYF.